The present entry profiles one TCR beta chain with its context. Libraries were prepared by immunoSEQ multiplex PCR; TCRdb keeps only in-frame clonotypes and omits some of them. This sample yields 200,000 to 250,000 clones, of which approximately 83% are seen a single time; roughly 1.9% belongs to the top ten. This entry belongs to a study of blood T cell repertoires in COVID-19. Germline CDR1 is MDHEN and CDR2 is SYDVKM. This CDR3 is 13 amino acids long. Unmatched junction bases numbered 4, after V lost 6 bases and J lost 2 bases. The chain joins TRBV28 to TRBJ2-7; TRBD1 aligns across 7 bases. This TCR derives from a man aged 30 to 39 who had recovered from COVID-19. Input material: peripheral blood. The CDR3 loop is CASSRTGAYEQYV. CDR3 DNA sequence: TGTGCCAGCAGCCGTACAGGGGCCTACGAGCAGTACGTC.